Listed here are 17 T cell receptor beta chains from one sample, sequenced in a study of blood T cell repertoires in COVID-19. The assay was immunoSEQ multiplex PCR, and TCRdb's table has in-frame clones only and misses some. The sample includes 9,500 to 15,000 clones, 75% to 85% of them seen just once. The sample comprised peripheral blood. These receptors originate from a woman aged 55-69 years with acute or convalescent COVID-19.

V gene TRBV19 combines with J gene TRBJ2-2, with 9 positions matching TRBD1. In germline, CDR1 is LNHDA, CDR2 SQIVND (reference sequence). CDR3 length: 15 amino acids. J was trimmed by 3 bases and V by 5 bases; bases with no gene match: 4. The DNA for the CDR3 is TGTGCCAGTAGTGGGACAGGGCAGGACACCGGGGAGCTGTTTTTT. This codes for CASSGTGQDTGELFF.

This CDR3 reads CASKPEYAKNIQYF. CDR3 sequence (DNA): TGTGCCAGCAAACCGGAGTACGCCAAAAACATTCAGTACTTC. The gene calls are TRBV5-5 and TRBJ2-4; D is undetermined. The CDR3 consists of 14 residues. The germline V and J ends were trimmed by 6 bases and 1 base, with 11 bases remaining between them. Germline assignment: CDR1 SGHKS and CDR2 YYEKEE (reference sequence).

This clone was detected a few times. This chain joins TRBV30 and TRBJ2-6; D is uncertain. Germline values: CDR1 GTSNPN, CDR2 SVGIG (reference sequence). Trimming shortened V by 3 bases and J by 0 bases, and 6 bases separated the two germline ends. The CDR3 contains 14 residues. The CDR3 DNA reads as TGTGCCTGGAGGCCAGGCTCTGGGGCCAACGTCCTGACTTTC. This codes for CAWRPGSGANVLTF.

This chain connects TRBV2 to TRBJ2-1, with D maybe TRBD2 (6 bases). Trimming stripped 5 bases from V and 9 bases from J, with 11 bases between. Germline V gene sequence: CDR1 SNHLY, CDR2 FYNNEI. The CDR3 spans 12 residues. CDR3 loop: CASSRTIPEQFF. The CDR3 DNA follows: TGTGCCAGCAGTCGGACTATACCTGAGCAGTTCTTC.

This clone was recorded only once. The J gene is TRBJ2-5, the V gene TRBV7-6; D perhaps matches TRBD2 (7 bases). CDR3 length: 16 amino acids. The ends were cut back, 3 bases at V and 5 bases at J, with 19 bases in the middle. Germline loops: CDR1 SGHVS, CDR2 FNYEAQ. This CDR3 reads CASSLWSGTKGETQYF. DNA of the CDR3: TGTGCCAGCAGCTTGTGGAGCGGGACAAAGGGGGAGACCCAGTACTTC.

In nucleotides, the CDR3 is TGTGCCATCAGTGGGGGGGATAGTGCTAACTATGGCTACACCTTC. Residues: CAISGGDSANYGYTF. J is TRBJ1-2 and V is TRBV10-3, with a tentative D call TRBD1 (5 bases). Germline V gives CDR1 ENHRY, CDR2 SYGVKD. Trimming left V 4 bases short and J 0 bases short, with 12 bases between. This CDR3 region has 15 residues.

The J gene is TRBJ1-2, the V gene TRBV6-5; D is possibly TRBD1 (6 bases). The CDR3 has 13 amino acids. Looked up from germline, CDR1 is MNHEY and CDR2 is SVGAGI. Trimming removed 6 bases at V and 3 bases at J, with 11 bases between. CDR3 residues: CASRATGHYGYTF. The DNA of the CDR3 is TGTGCCAGCAGAGCGACAGGCCACTATGGCTACACCTTC.

The CDR3 region is CASSLTRSGEQYF. The DNA for the CDR3 is TGTGCCAGCAGCCTCACACGGTCGGGGGAGCAGTACTTC. The rearrangement joins TRBV3-1 (or the pseudogene TRBV3-2) to TRBJ2-7, with D maybe TRBD2 (5 bases). This CDR3 has 13 residues. Per the germline V gene, CDR1 is LGHDT and CDR2 is YNNKEL (reference sequence). V was clipped by 4 bases and J by 7 bases, with 14 bases between them.

The rearrangement uses TRBV6-2 or TRBV6-3 and TRBJ1-6; unclear D gene. The germline V and J ends were trimmed by 2 bases and 9 bases, with 11 bases remaining between them. The CDR3 is 14 residues long. In germline, CDR1 is MNHEY, CDR2 SVGEGT. The CDR3: CASSYGRGSSPLHF. The CDR3, as DNA: TGTGCCAGCAGTTACGGGCGGGGTAGTTCACCCCTCCACTTT.

The rearrangement links TRBV2 to TRBJ1-1; tentative D call: TRBD1 (5 bases). CDR3 length: 14 residues. The germline V and J ends were trimmed by 0 bases and 7 bases, with 12 bases remaining between them. The germline V gene has CDR1 SNHLY and CDR2 FYNNEI. The CDR3 is CASSEAFRGNEAFF. The CDR3 DNA reads as TGTGCCAGCAGTGAAGCGTTTAGGGGAAATGAAGCTTTCTTT. The whole variable domain, remainder taken from reference TRBV2 and TRBJ1-1, is EPEVTQTPSHQVTQMGQEVILRCVPISNHLYFYWYRQILGQKVEFLVSFYNNEISEKSEIFDDQFSVERPDGSNFTLKIRSTKLEDSAMYFCASSEAFRGNEAFFGQGTRLTVV.

This clone was seen once. The chain has TRBV18 and TRBJ2-7, with 10 bases identical to TRBD1. The trim removed 2 bases at V and 0 bases at J, leaving 1 base unmatched. Per germline, CDR1 KGHSH and CDR2 LQKENI. CDR3 length: 15 amino acids. CDR3 sequence (DNA): TGTGCCAGCTCACCAAGACAGGGGGCCTCCTACGAGCAGTACTTC. Its protein product is CASSPRQGASYEQYF.

V gene TRBV6-5 combines with J gene TRBJ1-6; TRBD1 matches 8 bases. Trimming at V came to 6 bases and at J to 6 bases, leaving 7 bases not matched to a gene. Per germline, CDR1 MNHEY and CDR2 SVGAGI. The CDR3 contains 15 residues. In DNA form, the CDR3 reads TGTGCCAGCAGATCCCCGGGACAGGCTAATTCACCCCTCCACTTT. It encodes CASRSPGQANSPLHF.

The J gene is TRBJ1-5, the V gene TRBV10-3; D may be TRBD1 (6 bases). V was clipped by 2 bases and J by 1 base, with 6 bases between them. Germline V gives CDR1 ENHRY, CDR2 SYGVKD. The CDR3 length is 14 residues. The CDR3, as DNA: TGTGCCATCAGTGAGAGGGGGAGCAATCAGCCCCAGCATTTT. Translating gives CAISERGSNQPQHF.

The chain couples TRBV21-1 to TRBJ1-5. TRBV21-1 is a listed pseudogene. CDR3 length equals 13 residues. The DNA of the CDR3 is TGTGCCAGCTTTCAAGAGGCAAATCAGCCCCAGCATTTT. This encodes CASFQEANQPQHF.

The rearrangement uses TRBV7-9 and TRBJ1-1, with TRBD1 identical over 7 bases. The CDR3 extends over 15 amino acids. The J segment lost 4 bases and the V segment lost 5 bases, leaving 10 bases of the junction unmatched. Germline V CDR1 and CDR2: SEHNR, FQNEAQ (reference sequence). In nucleotides, the CDR3 is TGTGCCAGCAGCCCCCCGACAGGGTCCGGCACTGAAGCTTTCTTT. Protein: CASSPPTGSGTEAFF.

The chain combines TRBV5-6 with TRBJ1-5, with D unresolved. CDR1 is SGHDT and CDR2 is YYEEEE in the germline V gene. V lost 2 bases to trimming and J lost 2 bases, with 5 bases between them. The CDR3 spans 13 residues. As DNA, the CDR3 is TGTGCCAGCAGCTTCGGTGGCAATCAGCCCCAGCATTTT. Its translation is CASSFGGNQPQHF. The variable domain in full, completed from reference TRBV5-6 and TRBJ1-5, reads DAGVTQSPTHLIKTRGQQVTLRCSPKSGHDTVSWYQQALGQGPQFIFQYYEEEERQRGNFPDRFSGHQFPNYSSELNVNALLLGDSALYLCASSFGGNQPQHFGDGTRLSIL.

This chain connects TRBV4-1 to TRBJ2-1; TRBD1 agrees at 11 bases. This CDR3 has 16 amino acids. Germline V gene sequence: CDR1 MGHRA, CDR2 YSYEKL. V lost 4 bases to trimming and J lost 7 bases; unmatched junction nucleotides: 9. In DNA form, the CDR3 reads TGCGCCAGCAGCCTCCGGACAGGGGGCCCTAAAAATGAGCAGTTCTTC. Its protein product is CASSLRTGGPKNEQFF.